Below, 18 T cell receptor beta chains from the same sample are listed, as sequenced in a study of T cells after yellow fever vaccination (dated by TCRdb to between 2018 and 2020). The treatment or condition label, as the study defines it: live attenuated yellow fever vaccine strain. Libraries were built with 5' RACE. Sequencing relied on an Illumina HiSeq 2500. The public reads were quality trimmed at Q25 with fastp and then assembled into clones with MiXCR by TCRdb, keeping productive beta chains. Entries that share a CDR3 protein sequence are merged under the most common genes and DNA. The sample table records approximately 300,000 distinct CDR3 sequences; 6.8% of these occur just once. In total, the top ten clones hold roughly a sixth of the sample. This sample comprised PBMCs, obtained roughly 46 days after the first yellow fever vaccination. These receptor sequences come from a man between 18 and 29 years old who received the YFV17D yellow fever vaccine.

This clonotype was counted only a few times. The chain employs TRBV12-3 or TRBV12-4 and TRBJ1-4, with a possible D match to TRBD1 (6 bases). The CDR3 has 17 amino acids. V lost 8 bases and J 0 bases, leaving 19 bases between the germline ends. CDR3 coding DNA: TGTGCCAGCCGGGGGGCCGCGCAGGGAGCAACTAATGAAAAACTGTTTTTT. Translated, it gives CASRGAAQGATNEKLFF.

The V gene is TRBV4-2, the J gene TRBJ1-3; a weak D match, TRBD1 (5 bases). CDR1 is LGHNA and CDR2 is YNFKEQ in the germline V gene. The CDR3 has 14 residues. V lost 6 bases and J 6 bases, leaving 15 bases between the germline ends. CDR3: CASSLAGGENTIYF. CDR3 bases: TGTGCCAGCAGTCTCGCCGGGGGGGAAAACACCATATATTTT.

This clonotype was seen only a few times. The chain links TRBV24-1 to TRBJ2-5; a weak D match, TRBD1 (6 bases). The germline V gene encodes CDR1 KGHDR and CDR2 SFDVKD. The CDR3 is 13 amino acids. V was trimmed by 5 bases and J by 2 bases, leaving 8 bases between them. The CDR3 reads CATSGTDQETQYF. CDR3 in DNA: TGTGCCACCAGTGGGACAGATCAAGAGACCCAGTACTTC.

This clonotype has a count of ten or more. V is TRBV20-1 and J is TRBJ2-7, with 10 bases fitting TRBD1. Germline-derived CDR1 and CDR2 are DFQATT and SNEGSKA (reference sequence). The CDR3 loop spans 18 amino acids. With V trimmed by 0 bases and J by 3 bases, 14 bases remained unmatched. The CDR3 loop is CSARDDGLGQGPLYEQYF. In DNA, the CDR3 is TGCAGTGCTAGAGATGACGGTTTGGGACAGGGGCCCCTCTACGAGCAGTACTTC.

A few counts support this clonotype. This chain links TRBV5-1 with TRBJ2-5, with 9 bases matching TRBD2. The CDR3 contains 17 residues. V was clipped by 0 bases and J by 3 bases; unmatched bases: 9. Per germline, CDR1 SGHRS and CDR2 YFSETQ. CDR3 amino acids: CASSLATTSGIKETQYF. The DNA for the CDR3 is TGCGCCAGCAGCTTGGCAACGACTAGCGGAATAAAAGAGACCCAGTACTTC.

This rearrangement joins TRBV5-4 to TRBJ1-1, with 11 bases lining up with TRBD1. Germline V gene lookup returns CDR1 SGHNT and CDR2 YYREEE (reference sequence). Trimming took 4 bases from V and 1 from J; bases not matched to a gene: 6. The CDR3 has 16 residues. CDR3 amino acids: CASSITGQGGNTEAFF. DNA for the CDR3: TGTGCCAGCAGCATTACGGGACAGGGGGGGAACACTGAAGCTTTCTTT.

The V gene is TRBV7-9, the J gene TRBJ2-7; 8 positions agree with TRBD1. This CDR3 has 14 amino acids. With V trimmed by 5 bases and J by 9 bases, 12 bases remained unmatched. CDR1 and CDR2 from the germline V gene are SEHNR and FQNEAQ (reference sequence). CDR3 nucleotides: TGTGCCAGCAGCCAAGACAGGGGTCTTCACGGGCAGTACTTC. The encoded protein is CASSQDRGLHGQYF.

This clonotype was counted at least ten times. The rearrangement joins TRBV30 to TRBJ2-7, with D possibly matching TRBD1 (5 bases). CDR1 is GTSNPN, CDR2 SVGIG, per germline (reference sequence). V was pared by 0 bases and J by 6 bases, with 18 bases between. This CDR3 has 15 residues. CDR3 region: CAWSVGATALAEQYF. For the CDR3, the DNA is TGTGCCTGGAGTGTAGGGGCGACGGCCCTGGCCGAGCAGTACTTC.

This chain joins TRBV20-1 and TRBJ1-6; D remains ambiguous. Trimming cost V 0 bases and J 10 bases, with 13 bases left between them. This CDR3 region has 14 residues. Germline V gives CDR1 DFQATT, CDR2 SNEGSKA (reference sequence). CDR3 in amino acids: CSARDPAGSSPLHF. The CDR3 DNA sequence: TGCAGTGCTAGAGATCCGGCAGGATCCTCACCCCTCCACTTT.

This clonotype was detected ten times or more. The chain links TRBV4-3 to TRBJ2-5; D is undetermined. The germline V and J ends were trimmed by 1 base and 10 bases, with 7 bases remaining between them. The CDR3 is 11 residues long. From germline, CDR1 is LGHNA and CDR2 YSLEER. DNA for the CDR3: TGCGCCAGCAGCCAAGGACGGGTCCAGTACTTC. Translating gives CASSQGRVQYF.

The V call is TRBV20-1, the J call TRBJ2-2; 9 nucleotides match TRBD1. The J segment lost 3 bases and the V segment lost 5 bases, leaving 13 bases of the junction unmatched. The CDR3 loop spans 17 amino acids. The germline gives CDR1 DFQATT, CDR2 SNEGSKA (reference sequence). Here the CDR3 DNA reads TGCAGTGCTCTGGCAGGACAGGGGTATTTTTACACCGGGGAGCTGTTTTTT. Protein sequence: CSALAGQGYFYTGELFF.

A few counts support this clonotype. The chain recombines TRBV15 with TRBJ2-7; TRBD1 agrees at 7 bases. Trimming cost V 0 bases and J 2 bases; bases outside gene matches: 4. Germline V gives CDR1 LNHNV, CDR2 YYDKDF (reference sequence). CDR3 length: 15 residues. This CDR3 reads CATSRDVQGAYEQYV. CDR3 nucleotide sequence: TGTGCCACCAGCAGAGATGTTCAGGGGGCCTACGAGCAGTACGTC.

CDR3 DNA: TGCGCCAGCAGCTCTTCTCGTAGGACAGGGGGGGCCTACAATGAGCAGTTCTTC. Protein product: CASSSSRRTGGAYNEQFF. This chain joins TRBV5-1 and TRBJ2-1; TRBD1 aligns across 10 bases. Germline V gene lookup returns CDR1 SGHRS and CDR2 YFSETQ. The CDR3 runs 18 residues. With V trimmed by 3 bases and J by 2 bases, 11 bases remained unmatched.

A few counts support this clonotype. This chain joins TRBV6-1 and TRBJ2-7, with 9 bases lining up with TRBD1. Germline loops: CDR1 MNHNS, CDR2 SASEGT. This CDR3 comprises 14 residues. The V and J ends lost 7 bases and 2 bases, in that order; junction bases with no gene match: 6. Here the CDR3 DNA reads TGTGCCAGCACAAACCGACAGGGGGCCTACGAGCAGTACTTC. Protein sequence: CASTNRQGAYEQYF.

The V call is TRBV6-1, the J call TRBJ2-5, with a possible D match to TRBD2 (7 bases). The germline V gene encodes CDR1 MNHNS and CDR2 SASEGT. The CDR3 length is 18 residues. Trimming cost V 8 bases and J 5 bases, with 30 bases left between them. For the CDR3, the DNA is TGTGCCAGCTCCCTACTCGGGGGGCGGGGGCGCCTCCATGAGACCCAGTACTTC. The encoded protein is CASSLLGGRGRLHETQYF.

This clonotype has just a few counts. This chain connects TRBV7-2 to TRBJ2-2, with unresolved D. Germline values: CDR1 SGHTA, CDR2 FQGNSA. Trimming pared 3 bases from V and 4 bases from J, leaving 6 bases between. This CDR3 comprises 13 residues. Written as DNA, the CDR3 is TGTGCCAGCAGCTTCCAGGTCACCGGGGAGCTGTTTTTT. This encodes CASSFQVTGELFF.

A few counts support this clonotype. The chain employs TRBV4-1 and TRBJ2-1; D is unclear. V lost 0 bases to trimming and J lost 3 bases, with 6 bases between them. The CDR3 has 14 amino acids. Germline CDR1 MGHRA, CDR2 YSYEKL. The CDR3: CASSQERFYNEQFF. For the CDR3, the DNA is TGCGCCAGCAGCCAAGAACGGTTCTACAATGAGCAGTTCTTC.

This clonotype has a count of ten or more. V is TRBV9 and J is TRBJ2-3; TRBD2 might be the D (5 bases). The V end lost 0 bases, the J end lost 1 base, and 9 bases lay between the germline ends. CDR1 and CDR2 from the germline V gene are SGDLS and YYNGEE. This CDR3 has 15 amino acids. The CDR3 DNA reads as TGTGCCAGCAGCGTAGGAGGGCCCGGCACAGATACGCAGTATTTT. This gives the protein CASSVGGPGTDTQYF.